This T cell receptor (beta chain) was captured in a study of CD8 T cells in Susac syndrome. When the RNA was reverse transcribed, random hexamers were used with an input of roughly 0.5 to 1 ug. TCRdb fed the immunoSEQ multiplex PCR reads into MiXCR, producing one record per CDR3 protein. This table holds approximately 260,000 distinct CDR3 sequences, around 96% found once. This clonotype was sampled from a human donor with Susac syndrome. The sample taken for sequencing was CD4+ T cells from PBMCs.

As DNA, the CDR3 is TGTGCCAGCAGCGTAGTACGAGCGGGAGAAGGGGAGCAGTTCTTC. Amino acids: CASSVVRAGEGEQFF. V and J are TRBV9 and TRBJ2-1; TRBD2 aligns across 8 bases. The CDR3 spans 15 residues. Trimming cost V 0 bases and J 10 bases; bases outside gene matches: 9. Germline V gene lookup returns CDR1 SGDLS and CDR2 YYNGEE.